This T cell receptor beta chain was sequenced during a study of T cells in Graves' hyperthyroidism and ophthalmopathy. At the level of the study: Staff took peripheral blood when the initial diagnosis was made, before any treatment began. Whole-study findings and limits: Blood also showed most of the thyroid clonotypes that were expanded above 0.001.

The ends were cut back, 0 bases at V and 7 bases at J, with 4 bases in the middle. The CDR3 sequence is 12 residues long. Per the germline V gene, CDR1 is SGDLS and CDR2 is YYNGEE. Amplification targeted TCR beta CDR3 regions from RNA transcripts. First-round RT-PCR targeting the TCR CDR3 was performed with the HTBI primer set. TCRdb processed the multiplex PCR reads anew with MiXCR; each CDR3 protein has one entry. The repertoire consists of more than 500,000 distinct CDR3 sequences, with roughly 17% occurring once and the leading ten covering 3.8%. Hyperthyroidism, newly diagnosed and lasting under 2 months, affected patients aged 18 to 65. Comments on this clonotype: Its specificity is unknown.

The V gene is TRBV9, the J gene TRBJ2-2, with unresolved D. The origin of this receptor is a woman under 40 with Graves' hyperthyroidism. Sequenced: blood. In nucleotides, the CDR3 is TGTGCCAGCAGCGTAGATTACGGGGAGCTGTTTTTT. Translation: CASSVDYGELFF.